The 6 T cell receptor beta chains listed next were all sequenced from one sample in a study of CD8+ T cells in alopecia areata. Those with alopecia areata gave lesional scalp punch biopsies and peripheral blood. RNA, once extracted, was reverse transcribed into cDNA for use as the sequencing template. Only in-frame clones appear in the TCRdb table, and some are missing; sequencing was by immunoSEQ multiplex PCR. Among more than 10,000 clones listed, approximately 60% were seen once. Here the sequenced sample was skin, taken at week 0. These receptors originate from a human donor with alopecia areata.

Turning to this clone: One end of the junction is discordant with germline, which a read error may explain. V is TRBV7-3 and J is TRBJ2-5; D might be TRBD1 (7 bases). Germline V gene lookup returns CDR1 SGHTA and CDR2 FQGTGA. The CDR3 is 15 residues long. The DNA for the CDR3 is TGTGCCAGCAGCTTAGTCGGAGGGGGCGGAGAGGCCCAGTACTTC. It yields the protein CASSLVGGGGEAQYF.

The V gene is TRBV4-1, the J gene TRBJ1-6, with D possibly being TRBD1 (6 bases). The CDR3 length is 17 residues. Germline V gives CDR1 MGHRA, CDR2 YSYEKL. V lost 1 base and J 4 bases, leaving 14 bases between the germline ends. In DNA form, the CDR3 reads TGCGCCAGCAGCCAAGGCGGACAGTTAATTTATAATTCACCCCTCCACTTT. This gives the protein CASSQGGQLIYNSPLHF.

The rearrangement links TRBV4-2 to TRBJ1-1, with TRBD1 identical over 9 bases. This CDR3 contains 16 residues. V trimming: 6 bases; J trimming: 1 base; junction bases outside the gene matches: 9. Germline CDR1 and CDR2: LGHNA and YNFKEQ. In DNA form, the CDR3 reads TGTGCCAGCAGAATACAACAGGGACAGGGGAACACTGAAGCTTTCTTT. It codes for CASRIQQGQGNTEAFF.

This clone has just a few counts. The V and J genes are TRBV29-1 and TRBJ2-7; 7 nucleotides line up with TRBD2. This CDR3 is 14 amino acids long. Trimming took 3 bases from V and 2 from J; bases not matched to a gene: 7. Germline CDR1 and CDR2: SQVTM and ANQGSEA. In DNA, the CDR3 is TGCAGCGTTGATGGTCCTAGCGGAACCTACGAGCAGTACTTC. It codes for CSVDGPSGTYEQYF.

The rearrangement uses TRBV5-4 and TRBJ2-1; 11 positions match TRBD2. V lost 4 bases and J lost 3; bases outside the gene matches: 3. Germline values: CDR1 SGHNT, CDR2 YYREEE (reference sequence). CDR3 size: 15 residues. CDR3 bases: TGTGCCAGCAGCCTTGGACTAGCGGGCTACAATGAGCAGTTCTTC. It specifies CASSLGLAGYNEQFF.

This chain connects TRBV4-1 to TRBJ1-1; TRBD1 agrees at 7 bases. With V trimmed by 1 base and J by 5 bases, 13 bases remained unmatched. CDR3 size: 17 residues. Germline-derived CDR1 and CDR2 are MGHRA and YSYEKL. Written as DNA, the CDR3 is TGCGCCAGCAGCCAAGGACTAGCTGTGGGACAGACGACTGAAGCTTTCTTT. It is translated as CASSQGLAVGQTTEAFF.